This T cell receptor beta chain was recovered during a study of T cells in Graves' hyperthyroidism and ophthalmopathy. CDR1 GTSNPN and CDR2 SVGIG come from the germline V gene (reference sequence). This CDR3 is 14 amino acids long. Between the trimmed V and J ends, which lost 4 bases and 2 bases, there was a span of 15 bases. Whole-study results and caveats: Most thyroid clonotypes expanded above 0.001 were also detected in blood.

Comment on this clonotype: Its target is not known.

RNA transcripts were the template for amplifying TCR beta CDR3 regions. HTBI primers drove first-round RT-PCR of the TCR CDR3. TCRdb reprocessed the multiplex PCR reads via MiXCR and lists one record per CDR3 protein. The sample has 500,000 to 650,000 distinct CDR3 sequences, about 14% seen once. The TCR sequence derives from a woman aged 40-49 years with Graves' hyperthyroidism. The chain combines TRBV30 with TRBJ2-7; D may match TRBD1 or TRBD2 (5 bases each). Sequences were obtained from blood. DNA for the CDR3: TGTGCCTGGACCCGAGGAGGCAGGGCCTACGAGCAGTACTTC. This translates into CAWTRGGRAYEQYF.